These 3 T cell receptor beta chains originate from one sample sequenced in a study of lymphopenia after photon versus proton radiotherapy. The data were produced by immunoSEQ multiplex PCR, yet TCRdb's version contains in-frame clones alone and is incomplete. The data contain about 64,000 clones, 75% to 90% of them singletons. Source: peripheral blood, taken from a patient treated with proton-based radiotherapy. These receptors were taken from a man older than 75 with esophageal cancer.

V and J are TRBV4-2 and TRBJ1-1, with TRBD1 as a possible D gene (5 bases). CDR1 is LGHNA and CDR2 is YNFKEQ in the germline V gene. The CDR3 runs to 16 residues. V lost 5 bases, J lost 2 bases, and 18 bases lay in between. The DNA for the CDR3 is TGTGCCAGCAGCACCACCCGGGGCATTGGAAACACTGAAGCTTTCTTT. Translated: CASSTTRGIGNTEAFF.

This chain joins TRBV12-5 and TRBJ2-3; D is unresolved. This CDR3 region has 15 residues. Trimming pared 5 bases from V and 1 base from J, leaving 13 bases between. Germline CDR1 is LGHNT and CDR2 is FRNRAP. The CDR3, as DNA: TGTGCTAGTGGTCTAGGGTCCGCGGGCACAGATACGCAGTATTTT. Translating it yields CASGLGSAGTDTQYF.

This clone was counted only a few times. The chain has TRBV5-1 and TRBJ2-5, with 12 nucleotides matching TRBD1. This CDR3 region has 16 residues. The V gene end was trimmed by 4 bases and the J gene end by 5 bases; junction bases not matched to a gene: 9. The germline V gene has CDR1 SGHRS and CDR2 YFSETQ. The CDR3 reads CASSVSGTGGGETQYF. CDR3 DNA sequence: TGCGCCAGCAGCGTATCCGGGACAGGGGGCGGGGAGACCCAGTACTTC.